Each of the 14 T cell receptor beta chains below was sequenced from the same sample in a study of Ad26.COV2.S vaccination and SARS-CoV-2 variants. Described treatment: some 20 received Ad26.COV2.S at low or high dose, single or two shots; roughly five received placebo; per-sample allocation not given. Collection of samples fell on day 63 after the first vaccine or placebo injection. The repertoire was sequenced with immunoSEQ multiplex PCR; TCRdb's copy has only in-frame clones and lacks some. The table shows roughly 700,000 clones, with around 90% occurring only once. Sequenced here: peripheral blood, sampled in a trial of Ad26.COV2.S vaccine versus placebo. The receptor source for this set is a person aged 18 to 59 who received the Ad26.COV2.S COVID-19 vaccine or a placebo.

The V gene is TRBV5-1, the J gene TRBJ2-7, with 9 bases matching TRBD2. Per germline, CDR1 SGHRS and CDR2 YFSETQ. This CDR3 region has 17 residues. The V segment lost 5 bases and the J segment 6 bases; nucleotides outside the gene matches: 18. The chain's CDR3 is CASRLRGFLAGRGEQYF. CDR3 in DNA: TGCGCCAGCAGGTTACGGGGATTTCTAGCGGGACGCGGCGAGCAGTACTTC.

The V gene is TRBV11-2, the J gene TRBJ2-3; 8 nucleotides match TRBD2. CDR1 and CDR2 (germline): SGHAT, FQNNGV. The CDR3 runs to 17 residues. With 5 bases clipped from V and 4 bases from J, the junction kept 14 bases outside the gene matches. The CDR3 protein is CASSLLLAGLSPDTQYF. CDR3 DNA: TGTGCCAGCAGCCTCCTTCTAGCGGGTCTCAGTCCAGATACGCAGTATTTT.

Turning to this clone: The sample has other DNA sequences that encode this CDR3 too. The V call is TRBV5-8, the J call TRBJ1-6, with TRBD1 matching over 9 bases. The CDR3 covers 14 residues. Germline CDR1 is SGHTS and CDR2 is YDEGEE. Trimming at V came to 4 bases and at J to 8 bases, leaving 4 bases not matched to a gene. CDR3 protein: CASSLRDRDSPLHF. CDR3 in DNA: TGTGCCAGCAGCCTACGGGACAGGGATTCACCCCTCCACTTT.

A remark on this clone: At one end the junction does not follow the germline gene, possibly because of a read error. Other DNA sequences in this specimen translate into the identical CDR3. The chain employs TRBV7-2 and TRBJ2-1; 10 nucleotides align to TRBD2. The CDR3 covers 15 residues. From germline, CDR1 is SGHTA and CDR2 FQGNSA. The CDR3 spells CASSLAGVGYNEQFF. CDR3 nucleotide sequence: TGTGCCAGCAGCCTAGCGGGAGTGGGCTACAATGAGCAGTTCTTC.

The chain joins TRBV6-2 or TRBV6-3 to TRBJ1-5; no reliable D call. CDR1 is MNHEY, CDR2 SVGEGT, per germline. The V end was cut by 0 bases, the J end by 5 bases, with 8 bases between. This CDR3 region has 14 residues. The CDR3 loop is CASSYSSFDQPQHF. The CDR3 DNA sequence: TGTGCCAGCAGTTACTCGTCCTTTGATCAGCCCCAGCATTTT.

Concerning this clone itself: Other nucleotide sequences from this sample produce the same CDR3. The V gene is TRBV10-1, the J gene TRBJ2-7; a weak D match, TRBD1 (5 bases). This CDR3 is built from 14 residues. The V gene lost 6 bases and the J gene lost 2 bases, with 14 bases spanning the gap. Germline V CDR1 and CDR2: WNHNN, SYGVQD (reference sequence). The CDR3 DNA is TGCGCCAGCAGCGAAGGGCAGGGCCCCTACGAGCAGTACTTC. Its translation: CASSEGQGPYEQYF.

The chain is built from TRBV6-6 and TRBJ1-1, with 10 bases aligning to TRBD1. CDR3 length equals 15 residues. Germline CDR1 MNHNY, CDR2 SVGAGI (reference sequence). V was pared by 0 bases and J by 7 bases, with 5 bases of the junction left unmatched. The CDR3 here is CASSYSPGQGIEAFF. CDR3 DNA sequence: TGTGCCAGCAGTTACTCCCCGGGACAGGGGATTGAAGCTTTCTTT.

The V and J genes are TRBV30 and TRBJ1-6; no clear D. The CDR3 is made up of 18 amino acids. Germline CDR1 is GTSNPN and CDR2 is SVGIG (reference sequence). Trimming cost V 1 base and J 0 bases, with 16 bases left between them. The CDR3 here is CAWSEAVPRSSYNSPLHF. Written as DNA, the CDR3 is TGTGCCTGGAGTGAGGCAGTCCCTCGGAGCTCCTATAATTCACCCCTCCACTTT.

This clone was seen more than once but under ten times. The chain couples TRBV12-5 to TRBJ2-7; 8 bases are a match to TRBD1. This CDR3 is 15 amino acids long. Germline values: CDR1 LGHNT, CDR2 FRNRAP. Unmatched junction bases numbered 11, after V lost 9 bases and J lost 1 base. The CDR3 region has the DNA TGTGCTAGCGCCCGGGGGACAGGCCTATCCTACGAGCAGTACTTC. Translation: CASARGTGLSYEQYF.

CDR3 residues: CASSYVKGQLGTQETQYF. The CDR3, as DNA: TGTGCCAGCAGTTACGTAAAGGGGCAATTAGGTACACAAGAGACCCAGTACTTC. The V call is TRBV6-2 or TRBV6-3, the J call TRBJ2-5, with a tentative D call TRBD1 (5 bases). CDR3 length: 18 residues. The V end was cut by 2 bases, the J end by 2 bases, with 21 bases between. CDR1 and CDR2 from the germline V gene are MNHEY and SVGEGT.

The chain joins TRBV19 to TRBJ1-3; a possible D gene is TRBD1 (6 bases). This CDR3 is built from 15 residues. V was cut by 10 bases and J by 4 bases, with 20 bases left in between. CDR1 is LNHDA, CDR2 SQIVND, per germline (reference sequence). The chain's CDR3 is CATQTGGVIGNTIYF. CDR3 DNA: TGTGCCACCCAGACAGGAGGGGTAATCGGAAACACCATATATTTT.

The chain uses TRBV10-3 and TRBJ2-5; weak D call: TRBD2 (5 bases). Germline V gene lookup returns CDR1 ENHRY and CDR2 SYGVKD. The CDR3 is made up of 16 amino acids. Trimming stripped 0 bases from V and 1 base from J, with 12 bases between. The CDR3 protein is CAISESIVASQETQYF. The CDR3, as DNA: TGTGCCATCAGTGAGTCGATAGTAGCGAGCCAAGAGACCCAGTACTTC.

This chain uses TRBV6-2 or TRBV6-3 with TRBJ1-1, with TRBD1 as a possible D gene (6 bases). The CDR3 consists of 11 residues. Trimming removed 2 bases from V and 10 bases from J, with 8 bases in between. Per the germline V gene, CDR1 is MNHEY and CDR2 is SVGEGT. The CDR3 sequence is CASSYLGAAFF. The CDR3 nucleotides are TGTGCCAGCAGTTACCTGGGGGCAGCTTTCTTT.

The gene calls are TRBV5-1 and TRBJ2-3; tentative D call: TRBD2 (6 bases). The CDR3 spans 14 residues. The germline V gene encodes CDR1 SGHRS and CDR2 YFSETQ. Trimming pared 3 bases from V and 0 bases from J, leaving 8 bases between. CDR3 bases: TGCGCCAGCAGCTCCGGGACTAGCACAGATACGCAGTATTTT. Amino acids: CASSSGTSTDTQYF.